The 2 T cell receptor beta chains given below trace back to one sample, sequenced in a study of cytomegalovirus exposure and HLA in healthy donors. PCR was performed using 60 Vbeta and 13 Jbeta primers. Here immunoSEQ multiplex PCR was the method, and the copy in TCRdb shows in-frame clones only, minus some. The data show 190,000 or so clones, with 75% to 85% seen just once and 0.65% held by the top ten. Sequenced: PBMCs. The receptor set was obtained from a boy between 10 and 17 years old in good health and CMV-seronegative.

CDR3 sequence reads: CASSFPGGMGDEQYF. The CDR3 DNA sequence: TGTGCCAGCAGCTTCCCGGGGGGCATGGGGGACGAGCAGTACTTC. The chain employs TRBV11-2 and TRBJ2-7, with D possibly being TRBD2 (7 bases). Germline CDR1 reads SGHAT; CDR2 reads FQNNGV. The CDR3 contains 15 residues. The V end was cut by 3 bases, the J end by 5 bases, with 17 bases between.

The genes are TRBV19 and TRBJ1-1; D unclear. Germline CDR1 and CDR2: LNHDA and SQIVND (reference sequence). Deletions cut 5 bases from V and 4 bases from J, with 11 bases between. The CDR3 is 13 residues long. CDR3 sequence reads: CASSRNPSTEAFF. The CDR3 nucleotides read TGTGCCAGTAGTCGAAATCCGAGCACTGAAGCTTTCTTT. Filled out from reference TRBV19 and TRBJ1-1, the complete variable domain reads DGGITQSPKYLFRKEGQNVTLSCEQNLNHDAMYWYRQDPGQGLRLIYYSQIVNDFQKGDIAEGYSVSREKKESFPLTVTSAQKNPTAFYLCASSRNPSTEAFFGQGTRLTVV.